Each of the 11 T cell receptor beta chains below was sequenced from the same sample in a study of breast tumors, draining lymph nodes, adjacent tissues (dated by TCRdb to 2016 to 2018). Lymph node samples were obtained from the axillary draining lymph nodes of breast cancer patients. The library was obtained by multiplex PCR. Sequencing instrument: Illumina HiSeq 2000. The raw public reads went through TCRdb reprocessing: fastp at Q25, MiXCR clone calling, in-frame beta chains kept. Each entry is one CDR3 protein sequence, shown with its most common DNA and genes. The sample table records some 130,000 distinct CDR3 sequences; approximately 20% of these occur just once. The ten top clones hold around 3.5% of the sample. The material sequenced was axillary lymph node tissue. The receptors come from a female donor with breast cancer. Some clones in this sample may be carry-over from other donors' samples.

Concerning this clonotype: This may be a read error: a much more frequent sequence differs by one nucleotide. The gene calls are TRBV7-3 and TRBJ2-3, with D possibly TRBD1 on 6 matching bases. Per the germline V gene, CDR1 is SGHTA and CDR2 is FQGTGA. The CDR3 totals 18 residues. Trimming shortened V by 8 bases and J by 3 bases, and 27 bases separated the two germline ends. CDR3 amino acids: CASGQGSGTPGVTDTQYF. The CDR3 coding sequence is TGTGCCAGCGGCCAAGGTAGTGGGACACCTGGAGTGACAGATACGCAGTATTTT.

About this clonotype: Possible read error: a much larger clone is one base away. This sequence joins TRBV29-1 and TRBJ2-2, with TRBD1 identical over 7 bases. The J segment lost 1 base and the V segment lost 7 bases, leaving 3 bases of the junction unmatched. The CDR3 runs to 13 residues. Germline CDR1 is SQVTM and CDR2 is ANQGSEA. As DNA, the CDR3 is TGCAGCGCCGGGGACAGGAACACCGGGGAGCTGTTTTTT. It yields the protein CSAGDRNTGELFF.

This clonotype has a count of ten or more. The CDR3 nucleotides are TGTGCCACCAGCAGCGCTGGGGGGGGCACAGATACGCAGTATTTT. This encodes CATSSAGGGTDTQYF. V gene TRBV15 combines with J gene TRBJ2-3; 7 bases agree with TRBD2. The CDR3 is made up of 15 amino acids. The trim removed 3 bases at V and 1 base at J, leaving 4 bases unmatched. Germline CDR1 reads LNHNV; CDR2 reads YYDKDF (reference sequence).

This clonotype was picked up many times. The chain has TRBV6-1 and TRBJ2-3; unclear D gene. Deletions cut 7 bases from V and 8 bases from J, with 25 bases between. CDR3 length: 16 residues. CDR1 and CDR2 (germline): MNHNS, SASEGT. DNA of the CDR3: TGTGCCAGCACTCAAGAGAGGAGTAGGTCATCCGCTACGCAGTATTTT. Protein: CASTQERSRSSATQYF.

The sample holds many counts of this clonotype. The rearrangement links TRBV6-5 to TRBJ2-1; 7 positions match TRBD1. Germline lookup yields CDR1 MNHEY and CDR2 SVGAGI. V gave up 6 bases and J gave up 4 bases; unmatched junction bases: 3. This CDR3 has 13 amino acids. CDR3 in DNA: TGTGCCAGCAGGGACAGGCCGTACAATGAGCAGTTCTTC. It is translated as CASRDRPYNEQFF.

This chain connects TRBV19 to TRBJ2-2; 14 bases line up with TRBD2. After removal of 0 bases from V and 6 bases from J, the junction contained 12 bases not matched to a gene. The CDR3 contains 20 residues. Germline CDR1 is LNHDA and CDR2 is SQIVND (reference sequence). Here the CDR3 reads CASSIEGGLAGVSLPGELFF. The CDR3 DNA is TGTGCCAGTAGTATAGAGGGGGGACTAGCGGGAGTCAGTTTGCCCGGGGAGCTGTTTTTT. Variable domain in full (rest from reference TRBV19 and TRBJ2-2): DGGITQSPKYLFRKEGQNVTLSCEQNLNHDAMYWYRQDPGQGLRLIYYSQIVNDFQKGDIAEGYSVSREKKESFPLTVTSAQKNPTAFYLCASSIEGGLAGVSLPGELFFGEGSRLTVL.

This clonotype was picked up many times. The chain uses TRBV4-1 and TRBJ1-6; no definite D call. The CDR3 extends over 14 amino acids. Trimming stripped 1 base from V and 5 bases from J, with 6 bases between. Germline-derived CDR1 and CDR2 are MGHRA and YSYEKL. CDR3 amino acids: CASSQVRDNSPLHF. CDR3 DNA sequence: TGCGCCAGCAGCCAAGTTAGGGATAATTCACCCCTCCACTTT.

This clonotype was observed at least ten times. CDR3 sequence reads: CASSSLGVGTDTQYF. The CDR3 DNA sequence: TGTGCCAGCAGCAGCCTCGGGGTAGGCACAGATACGCAGTATTTT. The chain is built from TRBV14 and TRBJ2-3; D is perhaps TRBD2 (5 bases). The CDR3 is 15 amino acids. The germline CDR1 and CDR2 sequences are SGHDN and FVKESK. Trimming removed 5 bases at V and 1 base at J, with 13 bases between.

Only a few counts were recorded for this clonotype. The gene calls are TRBV28 and TRBJ2-3; 10 bases agree with TRBD2. The CDR3 runs 16 residues. Per the germline V gene, CDR1 is MDHEN and CDR2 is SYDVKM. After removal of 6 bases from V and 1 base from J, the junction contained 7 bases not matched to a gene. CDR3 in DNA: TGTGCCAGCAGACCACAGCTAGCGGGAGGCACAGATACGCAGTATTTT. It specifies CASRPQLAGGTDTQYF.

This clonotype appeared many times. V usage is TRBV29-1 and J usage is TRBJ2-1; 7 nucleotides agree with TRBD1. Losses at the gene ends were 8 bases for V and 6 bases for J; bases not matched to a gene: 7. Germline CDR1 and CDR2: SQVTM and ANQGSEA. The CDR3 is made up of 12 amino acids. The CDR3 sequence is CSSRTGTNEQFF. The CDR3, as DNA: TGCAGCTCGCGGACAGGAACCAATGAGCAGTTCTTC.

At least ten counts were recorded for this clonotype. The chain uses TRBV19 and TRBJ2-5; 11 nucleotides match TRBD2. This CDR3 is 13 amino acids long. From germline, CDR1 is LNHDA and CDR2 SQIVND (reference sequence). The V gene end was trimmed by 11 bases and the J gene end by 3 bases; junction bases not matched to a gene: 5. CDR3 sequence: CAVGTSGKETQYF. CDR3 nucleotides: TGTGCCGTGGGGACTAGCGGTAAAGAGACCCAGTACTTC.